This T cell receptor beta chain derives from a study of PD-1 blockade in classical Hodgkin lymphoma (dated by TCRdb to the early 2020s). Regarding the study in general: Nivolumab dosing was 3 mg/kg intravenously every 2 weeks, continuing until either disease progression or unacceptable toxicity. The study used CyTOF and TCR beta sequencing to define a peripheral blood immune signature of response to PD-1 blockade in classical Hodgkin lymphoma.

The sample's time point label, in plain terms: cycle 1 day 1 (C1D1), immediately before nivolumab initiation. Every trial patient had relapsed following autologous stem cell transplantation, and prior brentuximab vedotin exposure was what differed among cohorts A, B and C. Using a Miltenyi CD4+ T cell isolation kit, CD4+ T cells were purified from thawed PBMCs through magnetic negative selection. The trial cohort included 55 to 65 patients with relapsed/refractory classical Hodgkin lymphoma, and each patient had a best overall response of complete response, partial response or progressive disease. In the multi-cohort phase II CheckMate 205 trial, trial patients received single-agent nivolumab. An independent review committee assessed best overall response using the 2007 International Working Group response criteria. PBMCs from the trial were collected at three points: immediately before nivolumab initiation (C1D1), and during therapy at cycle 2 day 1 and cycle 4 day 1. Peripheral blood was collected in 8 mL Vacutainer Cell Preparation Tubes, from which PBMCs were isolated by centrifugation and then cryopreserved. Purified CD4+ and CD8+ fractions were prepared only for cases in which an additional PBMC sample was available. Magnetically labelled cells were removed on LS columns in a quadroMACS separator, and the flow-through was retained as the purified fraction.

Points on this clone: The antigen it recognizes is unknown. Within one base of it there is no much larger clone, and no base qualities were kept.

Genomic DNA was isolated using the Qiagen DNeasy kit from unsorted PBMCs as well as from negatively selected CD4+ and CD8+ fractions. TCR beta CDR3 regions were amplified by immunoSEQ multiplex PCR using primers annealing to V and J segments. Amplification bias was minimized using a synthetic immune receptor repertoire, and residual bias was removed computationally after sequencing. Concerning the study's data processing: Custom Python scripts were used to quantify repertoire diversity as the Shannon entropy index. Unsorted, CD4+ and CD8+ repertoires were analyzed separately, except for combined analyses in which CD4+ and CD8+ sequences were merged in silico. A clone counted as expanded when the clone's frequency after treatment rose at least 2-fold relative to C1D1, and clones undetected at baseline were given a pseudocount of 0.5. Singleton clones were defined as clones with 0 or 1 copy at C1D1, and non-singleton clones were defined as clones with 2 or more copies. Clones expanded in unsorted samples were labelled as CD4+, CD8+ or unknown by matching protein sequences in sorted samples from the same patient. Wilcoxon tests on paired samples were used to test diversity changes from C1D1 to C4D1. Held by TCRdb, this immuneACCESS table contains in-frame sequences only and omits some clones. Under half of the omission traces to an unresolved V gene where checked; the cause of the rest is unknown. That table gives V, J and clone size, and the DNA gave D and trimming. This sample has about 27,000 clones in its table, and 70% to 80% of those were observed once. Together, the top ten hold approximately 2.6% of the sample.

The CDR3 goes from the cysteine to the phenylalanine over 13 residues. The only DNA kept is the CDR3, 39 bases in frame from the first base. Germline trimming: 5 bases from V, 8 bases from J; junction bases outside gene matches: 7. The germline V gene yields SQVTM for CDR1 and ANQGSEA for CDR2. Overall study outcomes, separate from this receptor: Among trial patients, those achieving complete response had baseline diversity similar to that of newly diagnosed patients, while diversity was significantly lower in partial responders and progressors. The study was limited to a single clinical trial cohort, and causes of repertoire differences, possibly disease activity or prior therapy, remained undefined. By C4D1, a significant rise was seen in CD4+ TCR diversity but not in CD8+ TCR diversity (p=0.0027 vs p=0.16), and the rise was most apparent among complete responders (p=0.02). Newly diagnosed patients were reported to have lower baseline TCR diversity than healthy donors, and relapsed/refractory patients were reported to have lower baseline TCR diversity still. Patients starting nivolumab less than 1 year after ASCT had lower diversity and were excluded from later analyses to avoid confounding by immune reconstitution.

This TCR came from a human donor with classical Hodgkin lymphoma. The sample consisted of CD4+ T cells from blood, taken at baseline. The chain is encoded by TRBV29-1 joined to TRBJ2-3, with TRBD2 identical over 10 junction bases. The DNA is as follows: TGCAGCGTTATAGCGGGGGGAACCTCTACGCAGTATTTT. Translation gives CSVIAGGTSTQYF.